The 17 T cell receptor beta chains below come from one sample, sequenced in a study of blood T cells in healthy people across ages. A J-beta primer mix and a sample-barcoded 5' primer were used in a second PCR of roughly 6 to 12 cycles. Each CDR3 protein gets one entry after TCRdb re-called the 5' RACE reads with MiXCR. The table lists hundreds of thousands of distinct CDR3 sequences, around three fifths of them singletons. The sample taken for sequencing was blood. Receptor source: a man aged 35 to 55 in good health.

CDR3 region: CASSLGLSSGRNSEQFF. The CDR3 nucleotides are TGTGCCAGCAGCTTAGGCCTCTCAAGCGGGAGGAATAGTGAGCAGTTCTTC. The chain carries TRBV11-2 and TRBJ2-1, with TRBD2 matching 9 bases. CDR1 SGHAT and CDR2 FQNNGV come from the germline V gene. The ends lost 1 base at V and 9 bases at J; junction bases unmatched: 13. This CDR3 has 17 residues. Supplemented by reference TRBV11-2 and TRBJ2-1, the full variable domain reads EAGVAQSPRYKIIEKRQSVAFWCNPISGHATLYWYQQILGQGPKLLIQFQNNGVVDDSQLPKDRFSAERLKGVDSTLKIQPAKLEDSAVYLCASSLGLSSGRNSEQFFGPGTRLTVL.

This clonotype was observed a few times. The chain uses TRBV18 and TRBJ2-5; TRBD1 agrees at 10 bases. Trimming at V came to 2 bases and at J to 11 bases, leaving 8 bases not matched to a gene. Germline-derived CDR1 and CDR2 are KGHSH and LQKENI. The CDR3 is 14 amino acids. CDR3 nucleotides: TGTGCCAGCTCACCAGACCGGGACAGGGGCCAGCAGTACTTC. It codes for CASSPDRDRGQQYF.

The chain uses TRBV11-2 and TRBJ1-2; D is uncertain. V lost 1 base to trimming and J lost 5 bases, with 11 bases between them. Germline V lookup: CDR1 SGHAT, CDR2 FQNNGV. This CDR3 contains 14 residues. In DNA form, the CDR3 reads TGTGCCAGCAGCTTAGGTACAACCGGGTATGGCTACACCTTC. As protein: CASSLGTTGYGYTF.

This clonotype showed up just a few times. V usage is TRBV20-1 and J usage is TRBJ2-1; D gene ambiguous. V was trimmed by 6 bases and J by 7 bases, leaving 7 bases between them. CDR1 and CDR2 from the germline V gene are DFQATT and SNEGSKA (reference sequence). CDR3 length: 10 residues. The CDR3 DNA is TGCAGTGCGAGGAGTAATGAGCAGTTCTTC. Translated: CSARSNEQFF.

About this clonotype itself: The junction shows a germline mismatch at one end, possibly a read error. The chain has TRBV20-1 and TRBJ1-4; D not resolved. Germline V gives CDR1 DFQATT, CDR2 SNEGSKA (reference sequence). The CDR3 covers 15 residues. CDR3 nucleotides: TGCAGTGCTGGAGACCGGGCACAGAATAATGAAAAACTGTTTTTT. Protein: CSAGDRAQNNEKLFF.

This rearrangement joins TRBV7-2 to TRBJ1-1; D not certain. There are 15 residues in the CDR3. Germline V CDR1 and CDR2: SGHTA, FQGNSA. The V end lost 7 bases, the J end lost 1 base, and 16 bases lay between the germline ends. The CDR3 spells CASTDGVWGNTEAFF. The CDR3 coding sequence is TGTGCCAGCACTGACGGGGTGTGGGGGAACACTGAAGCTTTCTTT.

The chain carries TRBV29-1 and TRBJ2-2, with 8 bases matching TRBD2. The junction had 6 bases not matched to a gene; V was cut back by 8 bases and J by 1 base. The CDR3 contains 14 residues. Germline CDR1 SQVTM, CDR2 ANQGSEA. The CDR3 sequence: CSITSGVNTGELFF. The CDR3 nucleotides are TGCAGCATAACTAGCGGAGTGAACACCGGGGAGCTGTTTTTT.

CDR3 nucleotides: TGCAGCGTGTCCCAAACAGAATACGAGCAGTACTTC. It specifies CSVSQTEYEQYF. The chain carries TRBV29-1 and TRBJ2-7, with no clear D. V gave up 6 bases and J gave up 4 bases, with 13 bases separating them. Germline CDR1 and CDR2: SQVTM and ANQGSEA. The CDR3 covers 12 residues.

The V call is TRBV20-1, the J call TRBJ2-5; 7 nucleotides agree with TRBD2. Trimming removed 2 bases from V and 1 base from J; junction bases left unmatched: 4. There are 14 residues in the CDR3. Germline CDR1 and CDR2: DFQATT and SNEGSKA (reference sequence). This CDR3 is CSARSPSGQETQYF. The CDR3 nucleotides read TGCAGTGCTAGATCTCCTAGCGGCCAAGAGACCCAGTACTTC.

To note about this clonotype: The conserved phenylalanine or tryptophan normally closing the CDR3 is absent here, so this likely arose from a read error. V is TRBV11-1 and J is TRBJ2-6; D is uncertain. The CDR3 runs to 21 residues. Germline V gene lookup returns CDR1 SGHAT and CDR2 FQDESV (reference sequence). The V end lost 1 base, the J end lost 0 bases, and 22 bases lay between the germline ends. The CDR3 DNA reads TGTGCCAGCAGCTTAGTTTGGGCCCTATCTCAAGTGGACTCTGGGGCCAACGTCCTGACTCTC. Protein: CASSLVWALSQVDSGANVLTL.

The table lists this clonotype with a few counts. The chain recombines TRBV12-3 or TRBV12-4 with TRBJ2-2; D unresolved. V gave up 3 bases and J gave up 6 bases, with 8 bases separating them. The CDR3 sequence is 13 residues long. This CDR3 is CASSFGVPGELFF. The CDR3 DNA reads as TGTGCCAGCAGTTTTGGAGTGCCCGGGGAGCTGTTTTTT.

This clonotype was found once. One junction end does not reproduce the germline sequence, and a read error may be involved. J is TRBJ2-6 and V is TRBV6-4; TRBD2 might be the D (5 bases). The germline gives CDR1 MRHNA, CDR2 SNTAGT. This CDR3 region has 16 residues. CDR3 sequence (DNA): TGTGCCAACAGTAACGGACTTGACTCTGGGGCCAACGTCCTGACTTTC. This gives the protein CANSNGLDSGANVLTF.

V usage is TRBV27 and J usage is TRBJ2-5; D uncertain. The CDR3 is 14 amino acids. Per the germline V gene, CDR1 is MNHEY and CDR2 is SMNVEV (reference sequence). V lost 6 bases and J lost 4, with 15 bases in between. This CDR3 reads CASSPPERRETQYF. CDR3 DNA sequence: TGTGCCAGCAGCCCCCCAGAGAGAAGAGAGACCCAGTACTTC.

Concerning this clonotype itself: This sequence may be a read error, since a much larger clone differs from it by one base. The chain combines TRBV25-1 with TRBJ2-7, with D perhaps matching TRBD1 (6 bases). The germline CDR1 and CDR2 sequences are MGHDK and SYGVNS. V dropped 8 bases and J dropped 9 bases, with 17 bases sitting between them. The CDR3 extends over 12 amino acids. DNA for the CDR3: TGTGCCAGCCTGAGTCGGGACACCAGGCAGTACTTC. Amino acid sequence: CASLSRDTRQYF.

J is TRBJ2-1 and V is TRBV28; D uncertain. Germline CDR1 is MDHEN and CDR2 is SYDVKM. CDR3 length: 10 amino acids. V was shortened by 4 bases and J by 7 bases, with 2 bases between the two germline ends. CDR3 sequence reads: CASSWNEQFF. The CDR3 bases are TGTGCCAGCAGTTGGAATGAGCAGTTCTTC.

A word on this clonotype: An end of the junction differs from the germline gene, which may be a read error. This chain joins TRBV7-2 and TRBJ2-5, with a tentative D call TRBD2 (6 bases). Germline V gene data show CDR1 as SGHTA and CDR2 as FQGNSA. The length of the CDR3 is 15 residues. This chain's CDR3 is CATSPLEEGLETQYF. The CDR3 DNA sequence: TGTGCCACCAGCCCCTTAGAGGAGGGGCTAGAGACCCAGTACTTC.

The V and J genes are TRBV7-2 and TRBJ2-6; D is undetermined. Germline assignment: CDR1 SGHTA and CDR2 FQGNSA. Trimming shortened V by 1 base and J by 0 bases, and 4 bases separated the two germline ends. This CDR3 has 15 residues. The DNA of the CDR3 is TGTGCCAGCAGCTTAGGATTCTCTGGGGCCAACGTCCTGACTTTC. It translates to CASSLGFSGANVLTF.